This T cell receptor (beta chain) is drawn from a study of T cell responses to AZD1222 COVID-19 vaccine. Study results and caveats: Two AZD1222 doses significantly raised spike-specific TCR breadth and depth over controls.

Libraries were prepared by immunoSEQ multiplex PCR; TCRdb keeps only in-frame clonotypes and omits some of them. The sample contains about 170,000 clones, around 85% of which appear only once. CDR1 SGHNT and CDR2 YYREEE come from the germline V gene (reference sequence). With 6 bases removed from V and 0 bases from J, the gap between germline ends came to 21 bases. The CDR3 spans 17 residues. As regards this clone: Its antigen is still unknown.

Here the sequenced sample was peripheral blood, taken 28 days after the second AZD1222 dose. The sequence was obtained from an adult who received the AZD1222 COVID-19 vaccine. V and J are TRBV5-4 and TRBJ1-2; no clear D gene. The CDR3 here is CASIPAGSESANYGYTF. The CDR3 bases are TGTGCCAGCATACCCGCGGGGTCTGAGTCGGCTAACTATGGCTACACCTTC. Looking up the rest from reference TRBV5-4 and TRBJ1-2 gives the full variable domain: ETGVTQSPTHLIKTRGQQVTLRCSSQSGHNTVSWYQQALGQGPQFIFQYYREEENGRGNFPPRFSGLQFPNYSSELNVNALELDDSALYLCASIPAGSESANYGYTFGSGTRLTVV.